This T cell receptor beta chain was documented in a study of control samples from healthy donors and cancer patients. This CDR3 has 16 amino acids. J was trimmed by 6 bases and V by 4 bases; bases with no gene match: 8. Germline-derived CDR1 and CDR2 are MDHEN and SYDVKM. Profiled with immunoSEQ multiplex PCR; TCRdb holds only in-frame clones, not every one. The repertoire holds over 150,000 clones, 90% seen once, with about 1.4% in the top ten. Sequenced input: blood. This TCR was recovered from a woman aged 45-60 years in good health. The chain uses TRBV28 and TRBJ2-1; 11 positions match TRBD1. As DNA, the CDR3 is TGTGCCAGCAGTTCTGGACAGGGGGCTCCCCTCAATGAGCAGTTCTTC. Translating it yields CASSSGQGAPLNEQFF.